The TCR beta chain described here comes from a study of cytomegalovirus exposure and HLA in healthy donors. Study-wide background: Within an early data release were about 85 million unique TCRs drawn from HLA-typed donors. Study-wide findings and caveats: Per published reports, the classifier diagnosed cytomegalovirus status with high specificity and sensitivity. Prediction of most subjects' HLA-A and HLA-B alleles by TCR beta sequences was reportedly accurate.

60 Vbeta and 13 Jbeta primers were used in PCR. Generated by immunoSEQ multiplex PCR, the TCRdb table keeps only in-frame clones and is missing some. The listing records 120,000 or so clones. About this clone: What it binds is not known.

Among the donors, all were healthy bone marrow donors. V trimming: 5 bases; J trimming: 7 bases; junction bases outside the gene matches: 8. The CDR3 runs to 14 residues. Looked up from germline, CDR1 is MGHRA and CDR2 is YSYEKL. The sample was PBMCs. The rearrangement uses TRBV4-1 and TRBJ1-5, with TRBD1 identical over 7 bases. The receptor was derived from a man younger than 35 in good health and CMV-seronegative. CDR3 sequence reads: CASSARQGAQPQHF. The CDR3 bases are TGCGCCAGCAGCGCAAGACAGGGAGCCCAGCCCCAGCATTTT.